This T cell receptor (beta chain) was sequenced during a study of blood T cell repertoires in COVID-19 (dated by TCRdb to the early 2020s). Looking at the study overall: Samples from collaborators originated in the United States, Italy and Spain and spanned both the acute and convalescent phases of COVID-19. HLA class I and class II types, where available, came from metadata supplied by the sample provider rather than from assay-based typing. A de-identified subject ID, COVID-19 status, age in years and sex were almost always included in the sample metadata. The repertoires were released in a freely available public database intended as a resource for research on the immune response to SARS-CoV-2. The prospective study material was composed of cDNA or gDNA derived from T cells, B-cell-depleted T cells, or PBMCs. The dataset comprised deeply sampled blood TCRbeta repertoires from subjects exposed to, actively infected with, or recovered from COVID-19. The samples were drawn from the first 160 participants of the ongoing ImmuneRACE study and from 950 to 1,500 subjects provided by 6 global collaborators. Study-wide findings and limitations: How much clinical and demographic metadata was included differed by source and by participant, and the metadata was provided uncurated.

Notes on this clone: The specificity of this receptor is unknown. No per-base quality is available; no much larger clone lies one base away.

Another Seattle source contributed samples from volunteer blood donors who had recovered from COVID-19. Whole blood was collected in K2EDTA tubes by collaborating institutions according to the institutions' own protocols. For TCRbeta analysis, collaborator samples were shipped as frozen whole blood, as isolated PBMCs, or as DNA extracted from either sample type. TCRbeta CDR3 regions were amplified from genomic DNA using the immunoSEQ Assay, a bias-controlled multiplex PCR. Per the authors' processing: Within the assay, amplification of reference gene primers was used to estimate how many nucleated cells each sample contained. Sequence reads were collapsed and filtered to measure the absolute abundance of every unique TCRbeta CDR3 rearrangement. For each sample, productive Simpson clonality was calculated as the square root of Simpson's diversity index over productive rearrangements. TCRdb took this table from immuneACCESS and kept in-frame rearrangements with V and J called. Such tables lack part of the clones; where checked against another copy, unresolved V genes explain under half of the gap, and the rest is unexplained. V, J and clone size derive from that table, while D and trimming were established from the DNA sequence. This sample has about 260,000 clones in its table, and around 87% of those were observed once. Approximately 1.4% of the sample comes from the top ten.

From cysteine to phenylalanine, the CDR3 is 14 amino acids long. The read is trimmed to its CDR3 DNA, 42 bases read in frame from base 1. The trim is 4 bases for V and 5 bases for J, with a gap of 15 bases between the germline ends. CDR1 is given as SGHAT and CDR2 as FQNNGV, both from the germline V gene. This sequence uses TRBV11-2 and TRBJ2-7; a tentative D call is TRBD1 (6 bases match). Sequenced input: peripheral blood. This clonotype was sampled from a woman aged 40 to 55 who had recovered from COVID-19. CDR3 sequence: CASSYSQGRDEQYF. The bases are TGTGCCAGCAGCTACTCACAGGGACGTGACGAGCAGTACTTC.